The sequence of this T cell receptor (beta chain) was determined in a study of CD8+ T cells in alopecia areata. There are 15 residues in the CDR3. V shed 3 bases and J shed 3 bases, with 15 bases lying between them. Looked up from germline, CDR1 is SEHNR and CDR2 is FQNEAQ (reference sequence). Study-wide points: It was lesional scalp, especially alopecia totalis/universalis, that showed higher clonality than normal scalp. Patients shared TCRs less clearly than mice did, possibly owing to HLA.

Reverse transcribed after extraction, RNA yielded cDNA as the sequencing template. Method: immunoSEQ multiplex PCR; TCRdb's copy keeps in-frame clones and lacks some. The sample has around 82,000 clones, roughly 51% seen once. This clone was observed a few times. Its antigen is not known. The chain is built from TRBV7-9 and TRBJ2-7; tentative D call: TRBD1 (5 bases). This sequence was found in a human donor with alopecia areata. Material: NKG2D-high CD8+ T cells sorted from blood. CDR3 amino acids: CASSFVQGLSYEQYF. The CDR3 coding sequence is TGTGCCAGCAGCTTTGTCCAGGGCCTAAGCTACGAGCAGTACTTC.